This entry describes one T cell receptor beta chain. This entry belongs to a study of T cell responses to AZD1222 COVID-19 vaccine. The germline CDR1 and CDR2 sequences are SQVTM and ANQGSEA. Trimming removed 5 bases at V and 2 bases at J, with 9 bases between. The CDR3 spans 13 residues. The data were produced by immunoSEQ multiplex PCR, yet TCRdb's version contains in-frame clones alone and is incomplete. There are approximately 110,000 clones in the sample; about 88% occur only once, and 35% to 50% lies in the top ten. The TCR was taken from an adult who received the AZD1222 COVID-19 vaccine. The specimen was peripheral blood, collected 28 days after the second AZD1222 dose. The rearrangement uses TRBV29-1 and TRBJ1-4; D is perhaps TRBD1 (5 bases). The CDR3 DNA sequence: TGCAGCGTTCGGCAGGGCACTAATGAAAAACTGTTTTTT. This encodes CSVRQGTNEKLFF.